Below, one T cell receptor beta chain is given with its context. The antigen is unknown. The data are from a study of OX40 agonist ivuxolimab in advanced cancers. Turning to the study itself: Previous treatment with anti-PD-1, anti-PD-L1 or anti-CTLA-4 therapy was allowed; approximately 40% had received some. Study-level points and caveats: The study found among the lowest clonal expansion in partial responders at 0.1-3.0 mg/kg. On average, CD8+ T cells showed a greater number of expanded clones than CD4+. The investigators did not determine what antigen specificity the expanded peripheral T cells had.

TCRdb's copy holds only in-frame clones and misses some; the assay was immunoSEQ multiplex PCR. The table shows 20,000 to 25,000 clones, with around 83% occurring only once. CDR1 KGHSH and CDR2 LQKENI come from the germline V gene. The CDR3 has 18 amino acids. V lost 1 base to trimming and J lost 5 bases; unmatched junction nucleotides: 10. The genes are TRBV18 and TRBJ2-6, with 8 nucleotides matching TRBD1. Sequenced here: CD4+ or CD8+ T cells sorted from blood, sampled in a trial of the OX40 agonist ivuxolimab. The TCR comes from an adult with an advanced solid tumor such as melanoma, head and neck, liver or kidney cancer. CDR3 region: CASSPLRGQESWANVLTF. CDR3 DNA: TGTGCCAGCTCACCACTTAGGGGACAGGAGTCTTGGGCCAACGTCCTGACTTTC.